These 3 T cell receptor beta chains originate from one sample sequenced in a study of STAT5B mutations in CD4+ large granular lymphocyte leukemia. The data were produced by immunoSEQ multiplex PCR, yet TCRdb's version contains in-frame clones alone and is incomplete. In the table there are about 48,000 clones, 60% to 75% of which are singletons. Specimen: CD4+ T cells from blood buffy coats. The receptors originated from a human donor in good health.

The rearrangement joins TRBV7-8 to TRBJ2-1; perhaps TRBD2 as D (6 bases). The CDR3 extends over 15 amino acids. V was pared by 5 bases and J by 6 bases, with 17 bases between. The V gene's germline CDR1 is SGHVS and CDR2 FQNEAQ. CDR3 coding DNA: TGTGCCAGCAGCCTGGGGCCTAGCGAGATCAATGAGCAGTTCTTC. Translated, it gives CASSLGPSEINEQFF.

The V gene is TRBV6-8, the J gene TRBJ1-1, with 7 bases matching TRBD1. The CDR3 has 16 residues. Germline trimming cut 2 bases from V and 5 bases from J; bases unmatched to any gene: 11. Germline V CDR1 and CDR2: MNHGY, SAAAGT. The CDR3: CASSYPGQDAGTEAFF. As DNA, the CDR3 is TGTGCCAGCAGTTACCCCGGACAGGACGCGGGAACTGAAGCTTTCTTT.

CDR3 residues: CASSPGRNSNQPQHF. The CDR3 DNA sequence: TGTGCCAGCTCACCCGGCAGAAATAGCAATCAGCCCCAGCATTTT. This sequence joins TRBV18 and TRBJ1-5; D uncertain. Per the germline V gene, CDR1 is KGHSH and CDR2 is LQKENI. Trimming shortened V by 3 bases and J by 0 bases, and 9 bases separated the two germline ends. The CDR3 has 15 amino acids. Drawing the rest from reference TRBV18 and TRBJ1-5, the complete variable domain is NAGVMQNPRHLVRRRGQEARLRCSPMKGHSHVYWYRQLPEEGLKFMVYLQKENIIDESGMPKERFSAEFPKEGPSILRIQQVVRGDSAAYFCASSPGRNSNQPQHFGDGTRLSIL.